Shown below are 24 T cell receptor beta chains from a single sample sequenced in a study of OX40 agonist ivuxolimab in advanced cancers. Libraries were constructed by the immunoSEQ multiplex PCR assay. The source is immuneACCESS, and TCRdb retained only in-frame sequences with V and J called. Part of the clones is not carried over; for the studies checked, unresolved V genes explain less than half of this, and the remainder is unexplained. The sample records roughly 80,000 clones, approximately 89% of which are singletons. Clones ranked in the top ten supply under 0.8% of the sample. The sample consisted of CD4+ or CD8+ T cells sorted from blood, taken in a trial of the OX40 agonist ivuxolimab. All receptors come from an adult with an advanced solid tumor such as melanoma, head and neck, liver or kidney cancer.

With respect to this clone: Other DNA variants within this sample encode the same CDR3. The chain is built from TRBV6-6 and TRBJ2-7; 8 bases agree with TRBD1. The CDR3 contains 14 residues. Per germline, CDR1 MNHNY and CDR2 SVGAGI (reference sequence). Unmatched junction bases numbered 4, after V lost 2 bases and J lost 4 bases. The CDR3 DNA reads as TGTGCCAGCAGTTACAGTGACAGGGGTTACGAGCAGTACTTC. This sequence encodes CASSYSDRGYEQYF.

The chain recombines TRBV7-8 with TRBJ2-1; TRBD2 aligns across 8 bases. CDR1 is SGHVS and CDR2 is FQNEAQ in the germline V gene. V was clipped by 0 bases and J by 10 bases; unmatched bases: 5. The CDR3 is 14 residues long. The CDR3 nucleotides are TGTGCCAGCAGCTTAGCGCTTAGCGGGGCGGAGCAGTTCTTC. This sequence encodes CASSLALSGAEQFF.

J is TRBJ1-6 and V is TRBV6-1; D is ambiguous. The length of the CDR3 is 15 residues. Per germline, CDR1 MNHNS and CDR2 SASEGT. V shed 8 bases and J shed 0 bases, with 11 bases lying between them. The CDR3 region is CASHPDSSYNSPLHF. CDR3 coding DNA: TGTGCCAGCCACCCTGATAGCTCCTATAATTCACCCCTCCACTTT.

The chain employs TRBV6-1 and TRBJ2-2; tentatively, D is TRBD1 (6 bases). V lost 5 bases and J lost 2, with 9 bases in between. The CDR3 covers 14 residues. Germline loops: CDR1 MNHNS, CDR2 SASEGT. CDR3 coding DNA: TGTGCCAGCAGTATGACAGGAAACACCGGGGAGCTGTTTTTT. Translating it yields CASSMTGNTGELFF.

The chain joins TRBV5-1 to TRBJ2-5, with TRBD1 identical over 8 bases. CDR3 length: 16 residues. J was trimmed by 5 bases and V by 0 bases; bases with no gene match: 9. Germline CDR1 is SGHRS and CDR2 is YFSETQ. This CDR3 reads CASSLEAGGARETQYF. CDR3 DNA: TGCGCCAGCAGCTTGGAGGCAGGGGGCGCGAGGGAGACCCAGTACTTC.

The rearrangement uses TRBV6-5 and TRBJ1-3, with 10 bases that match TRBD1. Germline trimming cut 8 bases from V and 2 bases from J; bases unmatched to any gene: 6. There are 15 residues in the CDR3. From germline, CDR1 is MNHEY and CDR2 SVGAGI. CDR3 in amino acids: CASLPGQGTGNTIYF. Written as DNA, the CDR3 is TGTGCCAGCCTTCCGGGACAGGGGACTGGAAACACCATATATTTT.

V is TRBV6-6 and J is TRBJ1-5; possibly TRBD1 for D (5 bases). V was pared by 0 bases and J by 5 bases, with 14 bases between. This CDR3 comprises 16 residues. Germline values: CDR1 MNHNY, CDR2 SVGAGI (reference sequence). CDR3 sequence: CASSYSGGVMDQPQHF. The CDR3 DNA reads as TGTGCCAGCAGTTACTCTGGGGGGGTTATGGATCAGCCCCAGCATTTT.

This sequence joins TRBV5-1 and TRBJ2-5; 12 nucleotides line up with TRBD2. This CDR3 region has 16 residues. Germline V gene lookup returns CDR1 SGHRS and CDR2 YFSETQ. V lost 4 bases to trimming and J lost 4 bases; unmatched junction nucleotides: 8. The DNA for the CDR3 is TGCGCCAGCAGCCTTATTCTAGCGGGAGGGCCAGAGACCCAGTACTTC. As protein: CASSLILAGGPETQYF.

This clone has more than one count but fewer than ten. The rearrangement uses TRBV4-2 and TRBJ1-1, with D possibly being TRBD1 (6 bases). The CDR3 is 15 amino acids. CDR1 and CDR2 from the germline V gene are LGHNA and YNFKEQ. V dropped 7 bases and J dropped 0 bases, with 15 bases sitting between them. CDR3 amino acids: CASTPEGGVNTEAFF. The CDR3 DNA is TGTGCCAGCACCCCAGAGGGGGGGGTGAACACTGAAGCTTTCTTT.

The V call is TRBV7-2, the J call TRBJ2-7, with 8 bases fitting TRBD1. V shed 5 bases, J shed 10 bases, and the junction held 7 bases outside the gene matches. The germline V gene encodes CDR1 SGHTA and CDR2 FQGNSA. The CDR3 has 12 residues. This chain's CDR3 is CASSALTGAQYF. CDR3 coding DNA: TGTGCCAGCAGCGCCCTGACAGGGGCCCAGTACTTC.

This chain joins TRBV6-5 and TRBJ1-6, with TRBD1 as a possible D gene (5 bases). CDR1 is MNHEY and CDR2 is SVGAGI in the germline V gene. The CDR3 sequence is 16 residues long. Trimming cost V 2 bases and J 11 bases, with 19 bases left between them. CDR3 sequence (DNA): TGTGCCAGCAGTTACCACTGGGAAGACAGAGGGGCACCCCTCCACTTT. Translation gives CASSYHWEDRGAPLHF.

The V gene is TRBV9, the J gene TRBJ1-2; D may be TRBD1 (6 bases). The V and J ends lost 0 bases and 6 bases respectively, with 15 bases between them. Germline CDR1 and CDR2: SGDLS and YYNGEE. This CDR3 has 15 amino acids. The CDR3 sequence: CASSVGLTGRDGYTF. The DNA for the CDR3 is TGTGCCAGCAGCGTAGGACTGACAGGTCGGGATGGCTACACCTTC.

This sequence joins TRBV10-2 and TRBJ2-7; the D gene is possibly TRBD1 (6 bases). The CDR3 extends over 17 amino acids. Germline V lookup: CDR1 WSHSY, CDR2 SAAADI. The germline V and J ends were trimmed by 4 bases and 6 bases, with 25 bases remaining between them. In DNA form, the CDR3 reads TGCGCCAGCAGTGCACAGGGTGGTTGGCTAGACTGGGGCGAGCAGTACTTC. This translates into CASSAQGGWLDWGEQYF.

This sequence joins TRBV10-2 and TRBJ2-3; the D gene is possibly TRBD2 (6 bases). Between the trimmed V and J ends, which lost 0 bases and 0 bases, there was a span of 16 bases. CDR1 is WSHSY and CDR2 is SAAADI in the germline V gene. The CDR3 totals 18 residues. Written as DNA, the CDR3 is TGCGCCAGCAGTGAGTCGACTCAGTGGCTAGCGAGCACAGATACGCAGTATTTT. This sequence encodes CASSESTQWLASTDTQYF.

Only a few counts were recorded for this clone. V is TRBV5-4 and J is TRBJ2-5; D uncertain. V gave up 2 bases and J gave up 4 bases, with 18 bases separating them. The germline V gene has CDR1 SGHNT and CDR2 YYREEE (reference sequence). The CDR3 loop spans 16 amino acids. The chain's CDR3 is CASSFTGLVVGETQYF. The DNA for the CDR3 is TGTGCCAGCAGCTTTACGGGTCTAGTAGTGGGAGAGACCCAGTACTTC. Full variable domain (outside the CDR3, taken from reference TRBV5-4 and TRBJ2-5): ETGVTQSPTHLIKTRGQQVTLRCSSQSGHNTVSWYQQALGQGPQFIFQYYREEENGRGNFPPRFSGLQFPNYSSELNVNALELDDSALYLCASSFTGLVVGETQYFGPGTRLLVL.

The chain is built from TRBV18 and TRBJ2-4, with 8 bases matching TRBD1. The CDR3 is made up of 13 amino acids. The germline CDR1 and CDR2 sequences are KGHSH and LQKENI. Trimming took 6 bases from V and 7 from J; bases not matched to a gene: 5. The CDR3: CASSQGQVNIQYF. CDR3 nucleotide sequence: TGTGCCAGCTCGCAGGGACAGGTGAACATTCAGTACTTC.

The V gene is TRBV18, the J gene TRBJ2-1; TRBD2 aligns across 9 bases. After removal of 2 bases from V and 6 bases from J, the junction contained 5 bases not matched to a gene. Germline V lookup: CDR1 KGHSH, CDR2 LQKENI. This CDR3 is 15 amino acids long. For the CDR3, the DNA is TGTGCCAGCTCACCAGGAGCGGGAGGTGGCAATGAGCAGTTCTTC. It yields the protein CASSPGAGGGNEQFF.

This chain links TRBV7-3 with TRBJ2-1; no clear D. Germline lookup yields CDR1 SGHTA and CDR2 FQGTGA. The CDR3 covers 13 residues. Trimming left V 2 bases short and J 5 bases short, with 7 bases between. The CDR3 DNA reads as TGTGCCAGCAGCTTATTGGGCAACAATGAGCAGTTCTTC. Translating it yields CASSLLGNNEQFF.

CDR3 DNA sequence: TGCGCCAGCAGCTTGAGCGATACGCAGTATTTT. Its protein product is CASSLSDTQYF. J is TRBJ2-3 and V is TRBV5-1; D call uncertain. The CDR3 totals 11 residues. The germline V gene encodes CDR1 SGHRS and CDR2 YFSETQ. V was shortened by 1 base and J by 6 bases, with 3 bases between the two germline ends.

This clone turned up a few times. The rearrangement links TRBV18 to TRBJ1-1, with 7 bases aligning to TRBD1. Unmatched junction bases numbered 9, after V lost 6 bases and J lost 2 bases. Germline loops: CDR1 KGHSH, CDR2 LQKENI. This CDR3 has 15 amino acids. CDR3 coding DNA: TGTGCCAGCTCCCAGTCCGGGACAGATAACACTGAAGCTTTCTTT. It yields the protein CASSQSGTDNTEAFF.

The CDR3 loop is CASRGTGGSYEQYF. CDR3 coding DNA: TGTGCCAGCAGGGGGACAGGGGGCTCCTACGAGCAGTACTTC. The chain couples TRBV6-5 to TRBJ2-7, with 11 nucleotides matching TRBD1. Unmatched junction bases numbered 1, after V lost 6 bases and J lost 0 bases. This CDR3 is 14 amino acids long. The germline V gene has CDR1 MNHEY and CDR2 SVGAGI.

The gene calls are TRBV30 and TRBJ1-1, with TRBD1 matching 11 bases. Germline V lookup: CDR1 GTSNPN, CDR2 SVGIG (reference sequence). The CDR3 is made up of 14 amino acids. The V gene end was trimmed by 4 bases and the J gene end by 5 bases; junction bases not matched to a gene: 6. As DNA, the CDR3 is TGTGCCTGGACCAGGGACAGGGGGTGGACTGAAGCTTTCTTT. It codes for CAWTRDRGWTEAFF. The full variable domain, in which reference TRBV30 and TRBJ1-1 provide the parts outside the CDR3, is SQTIHQWPATLVQPVGSPLSLECTVEGTSNPNLYWYRQAAGRGLQLLFYSVGIGQISSEVPQNLSASRPQDRQFILSSKKLLLSDSGFYLCAWTRDRGWTEAFFGQGTRLTVV.

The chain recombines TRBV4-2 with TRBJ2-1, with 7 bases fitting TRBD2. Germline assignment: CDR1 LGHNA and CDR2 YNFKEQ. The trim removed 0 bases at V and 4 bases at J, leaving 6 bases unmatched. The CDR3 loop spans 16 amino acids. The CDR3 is CASSQDRRGIYNEQFF. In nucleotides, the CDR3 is TGTGCCAGCAGCCAAGATCGGCGGGGGATTTACAATGAGCAGTTCTTC.

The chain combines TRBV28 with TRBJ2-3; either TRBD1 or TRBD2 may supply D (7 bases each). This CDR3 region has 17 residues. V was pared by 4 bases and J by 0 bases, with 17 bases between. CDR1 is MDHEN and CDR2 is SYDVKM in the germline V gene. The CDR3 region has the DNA TGTGCCAGCAGTTCCCCTCAGGGGGGGACAAGCACAGATACGCAGTATTTT. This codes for CASSSPQGGTSTDTQYF.